The clone carrying this T cell receptor (beta chain) was observed a few times. The repertoire was sequenced with immunoSEQ multiplex PCR; TCRdb's copy has only in-frame clones and lacks some. The sample has about 290,000 clones; under 90% are singletons. This specimen comes from a study of blood T cell repertoires in COVID-19. From germline, CDR1 is MNHEY and CDR2 SVGEGT. The CDR3 has 14 residues. The V gene end was trimmed by 4 bases and the J gene end by 8 bases; junction bases not matched to a gene: 8. Sequenced input: peripheral blood. The TCR comes from a woman aged 30 to 39 with COVID-19, enrolled during active disease. The rearrangement uses TRBV6-2 or TRBV6-3 and TRBJ1-2, with 9 bases fitting TRBD1. The CDR3 nucleotides read TGTGCCAGCAGTTTTTGGACAGGGGCGGGAGGCTACACCTTC. Translating gives CASSFWTGAGGYTF.